The 26 T cell receptor beta chains in this list originate from one sample, sequenced in a study of cytomegalovirus exposure and HLA in healthy donors. Researchers ran the PCR with 60 Vbeta and 13 Jbeta primers. Sequenced by immunoSEQ multiplex PCR; TCRdb stores in-frame clones only, minus some. The sample has about 160,000 clones, about four fifths seen once; the top ten hold roughly an eighth. Sequencing used PBMCs. The source is a woman between 50 and 59 years old in good health and CMV-seronegative.

The CDR3 spells CAISDTGTGNTGELFF. As DNA, the CDR3 is TGTGCCATCAGTGATACCGGGACAGGGAACACCGGGGAGCTGTTTTTT. The V and J genes are TRBV10-3 and TRBJ2-2, with TRBD1 identical over 8 bases. Germline V gene data show CDR1 as ENHRY and CDR2 as SYGVKD. Trimming took 3 bases from V and 1 from J; bases not matched to a gene: 4. The CDR3 spans 16 residues.

The V gene is TRBV6-1, the J gene TRBJ1-4; D gene unclear. Germline CDR1 is MNHNS and CDR2 is SASEGT. Trimming stripped 10 bases from V and 3 bases from J, with 18 bases between. The length of the CDR3 is 15 residues. The CDR3 loop reads CATRKGGPANEKLFF. CDR3 nucleotides: TGTGCCACCCGGAAGGGAGGTCCTGCTAATGAAAAACTGTTTTTT.

The chain uses TRBV7-2 and TRBJ2-1; perhaps TRBD1 as D (7 bases). Trimming shortened V by 6 bases and J by 2 bases, and 26 bases separated the two germline ends. This CDR3 is 19 amino acids long. Germline CDR1 is SGHTA and CDR2 is FQGNSA. The CDR3 sequence is CASRVRTLGGGNTYNEQFF. The CDR3 bases are TGTGCCAGCAGGGTGAGGACCTTAGGGGGCGGGAACACCTACAATGAGCAGTTCTTC.

This rearrangement joins TRBV7-2 to TRBJ1-1; D is unresolved. The germline gives CDR1 SGHTA, CDR2 FQGNSA. V dropped 7 bases and J dropped 0 bases, with 15 bases sitting between them. The CDR3 extends over 15 amino acids. The CDR3 is CASTIFGGLNTEAFF. The DNA for the CDR3 is TGTGCCAGCACGATTTTCGGAGGATTGAACACTGAAGCTTTCTTT.

The J gene is TRBJ1-5, the V gene TRBV6-1; weak D call: TRBD1 (6 bases). Germline CDR1 reads MNHNS; CDR2 reads SASEGT. CDR3 length: 14 amino acids. The V and J ends lost 5 bases and 4 bases respectively, with 12 bases between them. The DNA for the CDR3 is TGTGCCAGCAGTTTCCGACAGGAAAATCAGCCCCAGCATTTT. It codes for CASSFRQENQPQHF.

The J gene is TRBJ2-2, the V gene TRBV19, with D possibly TRBD1 on 6 matching bases. The CDR3 consists of 16 residues. V was cut by 3 bases and J by 5 bases, with 16 bases left in between. Per germline, CDR1 LNHDA and CDR2 SQIVND (reference sequence). The CDR3 spells CASSMLDTGRTGELFF. In DNA form, the CDR3 reads TGTGCCAGTAGTATGCTGGACACAGGGCGGACCGGGGAGCTGTTTTTT.

This clone was found a few times. The V gene is TRBV19, the J gene TRBJ1-1; D may be TRBD1 (5 bases). The CDR3 totals 12 residues. Germline lookup yields CDR1 LNHDA and CDR2 SQIVND (reference sequence). Trimming took 4 bases from V and 6 from J, leaving 9 bases between them. In DNA form, the CDR3 reads TGTGCCAGTAGTACCCTAGGGGCTGAAGCTTTCTTT. Translation: CASSTLGAEAFF.

This chain links TRBV10-3 with TRBJ2-5; TRBD2 matches at 8 bases. Germline-derived CDR1 and CDR2 are ENHRY and SYGVKD. There are 17 residues in the CDR3. V lost 10 bases, J lost 0 bases, and 16 bases stayed unmatched. CDR3 loop: CATREAGGLPYQETQYF. The CDR3 bases are TGTGCCACCAGGGAGGCGGGGGGCCTACCGTACCAAGAGACCCAGTACTTC.

The J gene is TRBJ1-6, the V gene TRBV4-3; D might be TRBD1 (5 bases). Trimming left V 0 bases short and J 7 bases short, with 13 bases between. This CDR3 comprises 16 residues. Germline CDR1 LGHNA, CDR2 YSLEER. This CDR3 reads CASSQDIGVPNSPLHF. The CDR3 nucleotides read TGCGCCAGCAGCCAAGATATAGGGGTTCCCAATTCACCCCTCCACTTT.

The chain recombines TRBV20-1 with TRBJ2-7; D gene unclear. CDR1 and CDR2 (germline): DFQATT, SNEGSKA (reference sequence). The CDR3 is 11 residues long. The germline V and J ends were trimmed by 5 bases and 3 bases, with 8 bases remaining between them. This chain's CDR3 is CSARQVYEQYF. CDR3 nucleotide sequence: TGCAGTGCTCGTCAGGTCTACGAGCAGTACTTC.

The V call is TRBV7-2, the J call TRBJ2-5, with D tentatively TRBD1 (6 bases). The V end was cut by 5 bases, the J end by 5 bases, with 15 bases between. The CDR3 spans 14 residues. Germline CDR1 reads SGHTA; CDR2 reads FQGNSA. The DNA for the CDR3 is TGTGCCAGCAGCCAACAGGGTGCGGGCGAGACCCAGTACTTC. Translated, it gives CASSQQGAGETQYF.

The V and J genes are TRBV4-1 and TRBJ1-6; unclear D gene. Trimming took 0 bases from V and 0 from J, leaving 18 bases between them. The CDR3 is 20 residues long. CDR1 is MGHRA, CDR2 YSYEKL, per germline. DNA for the CDR3: TGCGCCAGCAGCCAAGATCGAAAAGTTCTGGCTAGCTCCTATAATTCACCCCTCCACTTT. Encoded protein: CASSQDRKVLASSYNSPLHF.

The chain uses TRBV15 and TRBJ2-1, with a tentative D call TRBD2 (6 bases). The CDR3 totals 19 residues. Trimming cost V 4 bases and J 4 bases, with 26 bases left between them. The germline V gene encodes CDR1 LNHNV and CDR2 YYDKDF (reference sequence). CDR3 protein: CATSTSNTWGDWVYNEQFF. CDR3 nucleotide sequence: TGTGCCACCAGCACGTCTAACACTTGGGGGGACTGGGTATACAATGAGCAGTTCTTC. The whole variable domain, filled in from reference TRBV15 and TRBJ2-1, reads DAMVIQNPRYQVTQFGKPVTLSCSQTLNHNVMYWYQQKSSQAPKLLFHYYDKDFNNEADTPDNFQSRRPNTSFCFLDIRSPGLGDTAMYLCATSTSNTWGDWVYNEQFFGPGTRLTVL.

J is TRBJ2-1 and V is TRBV6-5, with 9 bases matching TRBD2. Germline loops: CDR1 MNHEY, CDR2 SVGAGI. V lost 6 bases and J lost 7; bases outside the gene matches: 10. The CDR3 runs 15 residues. As DNA, the CDR3 is TGTGCCAGCAGCCTAGCGGGGTCCACTAGAAATGAGCAGTTCTTC. Translation: CASSLAGSTRNEQFF.

The V gene is TRBV6-6, the J gene TRBJ1-6; 8 positions match TRBD1. This CDR3 is built from 15 residues. V lost 0 bases, J lost 13 bases, and 8 bases stayed unmatched. Looked up from germline, CDR1 is MNHNY and CDR2 is SVGAGI (reference sequence). The CDR3 DNA reads TGTGCCAGCAGTTACTCTCAGGTGGGACAGGTGCCCCTCCACTTT. Residues: CASSYSQVGQVPLHF.

This clone has more than one count but fewer than ten. The chain employs TRBV5-6 and TRBJ1-2; the match to TRBD1 covers 8 bases. J lost 4 bases, V lost 4 bases, and 3 bases had no gene match. The CDR3 consists of 13 residues. From germline, CDR1 is SGHDT and CDR2 YYEEEE. In DNA form, the CDR3 reads TGTGCCAGCAGCCCTGGACAGGGCTATGGCTACACCTTC. This translates into CASSPGQGYGYTF.

The chain employs TRBV20-1 and TRBJ1-2; D call uncertain. Per germline, CDR1 DFQATT and CDR2 SNEGSKA (reference sequence). The CDR3 spans 11 residues. V shed 1 base and J shed 7 bases, with 7 bases lying between them. In DNA form, the CDR3 reads TGCAGTGCTAGAGCGGTGGTTGGCTACACCTTC. Its protein product is CSARAVVGYTF.

The rearrangement uses TRBV28 and TRBJ1-2; D gene ambiguous. V lost 2 bases to trimming and J lost 3 bases, with 7 bases between them. The CDR3 spans 13 residues. CDR1 and CDR2 from the germline V gene are MDHEN and SYDVKM. The DNA for the CDR3 is TGTGCCAGCAGTTTAACACGTCACTATGGCTACACCTTC. It translates to CASSLTRHYGYTF.

This clone was detected a few times. V gene TRBV4-1 combines with J gene TRBJ2-1; D might be TRBD2 (5 bases). Germline V CDR1 and CDR2: MGHRA, YSYEKL. V lost 0 bases and J lost 5, with 20 bases in between. The CDR3 totals 18 residues. The CDR3 protein is CASSQDPPTIYINNEQFF. Here the CDR3 DNA reads TGCGCCAGCAGCCAAGACCCGCCGACTATTTATATTAACAATGAGCAGTTCTTC.

The genes are TRBV4-2 and TRBJ2-1, with unresolved D. The germline V gene has CDR1 LGHNA and CDR2 YNFKEQ. V was clipped by 1 base and J by 4 bases, with 2 bases between them. CDR3 size: 12 residues. The CDR3 region is CASSQAYNEQFF. The CDR3 DNA is TGTGCCAGCAGCCAAGCGTACAATGAGCAGTTCTTC.

This clone has a handful of counts. V usage is TRBV25-1 and J usage is TRBJ1-3; D not certain. The CDR3 length is 13 residues. The V and J ends lost 6 bases and 0 bases respectively, with 6 bases between them. Looked up from germline, CDR1 is MGHDK and CDR2 is SYGVNS. In nucleotides, the CDR3 is TGTGCCAGCAGGGCCGCCTCTGGAAACACCATATATTTT. It codes for CASRAASGNTIYF.

The V gene is TRBV5-6, the J gene TRBJ2-5, with 8 nucleotides matching TRBD1. The junction had 2 bases not matched to a gene; V was cut back by 0 bases and J by 4 bases. This CDR3 is built from 14 residues. Germline V gives CDR1 SGHDT, CDR2 YYEEEE. CDR3 sequence (DNA): TGTGCCAGCAGCTTGGGCAGGGGGCGAGAGACCCAGTACTTC. Its protein product is CASSLGRGRETQYF.

V usage is TRBV11-3 and J usage is TRBJ1-2; 9 nucleotides agree with TRBD1. The CDR3 consists of 13 residues. Germline loops: CDR1 SGHNT, CDR2 YENEEA. With 4 bases clipped from V and 8 bases from J, the junction kept 5 bases outside the gene matches. The CDR3 DNA is TGTGCCAGCAGCTCGGGACAGGGAGGAGGCTACACCTTC. As protein: CASSSGQGGGYTF.

V usage is TRBV7-2 and J usage is TRBJ1-6; D is possibly TRBD1 (5 bases). The germline CDR1 and CDR2 sequences are SGHTA and FQGNSA. The CDR3 spans 16 residues. V lost 0 bases, J lost 10 bases, and 16 bases lay in between. CDR3 sequence reads: CASSLAGGGNTSPLHF. DNA for the CDR3: TGTGCCAGCAGCTTAGCGGGTGGGGGGAATACGTCACCCCTCCACTTT.

The J gene is TRBJ2-1, the V gene TRBV7-7; 13 nucleotides match TRBD2. The CDR3 length is 16 residues. V lost 5 bases and J lost 7; bases outside the gene matches: 8. CDR1 is SSHAT, CDR2 FNYEAQ, per germline (reference sequence). CDR3 coding DNA: TGTGCCAGCAGCCCAAGACTAGCGGGAGGCTGGAATGAGCAGTTCTTC. Its protein product is CASSPRLAGGWNEQFF.

The gene calls are TRBV4-3 and TRBJ2-7, with a tentative D call TRBD2 (5 bases). Germline V gene data show CDR1 as LGHNA and CDR2 as YSLEER. This CDR3 has 14 residues. V was pared by 0 bases and J by 3 bases, with 9 bases between. The CDR3 sequence: CASSQDQRDYEQYF. CDR3 in DNA: TGCGCCAGCAGCCAAGACCAACGGGACTACGAGCAGTACTTC.